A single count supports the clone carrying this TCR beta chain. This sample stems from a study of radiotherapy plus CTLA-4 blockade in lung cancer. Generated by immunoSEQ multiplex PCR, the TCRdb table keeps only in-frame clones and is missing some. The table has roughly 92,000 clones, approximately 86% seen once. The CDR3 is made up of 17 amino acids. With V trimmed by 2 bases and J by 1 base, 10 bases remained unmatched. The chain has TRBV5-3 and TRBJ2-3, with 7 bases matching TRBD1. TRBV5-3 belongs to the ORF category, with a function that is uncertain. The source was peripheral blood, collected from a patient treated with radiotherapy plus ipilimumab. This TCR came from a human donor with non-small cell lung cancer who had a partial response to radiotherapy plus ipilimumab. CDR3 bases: TGTGCCAGAAGCTTCTATCATGGACAGGAACGCACAGATACGCAGTATTTT. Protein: CARSFYHGQERTDTQYF.